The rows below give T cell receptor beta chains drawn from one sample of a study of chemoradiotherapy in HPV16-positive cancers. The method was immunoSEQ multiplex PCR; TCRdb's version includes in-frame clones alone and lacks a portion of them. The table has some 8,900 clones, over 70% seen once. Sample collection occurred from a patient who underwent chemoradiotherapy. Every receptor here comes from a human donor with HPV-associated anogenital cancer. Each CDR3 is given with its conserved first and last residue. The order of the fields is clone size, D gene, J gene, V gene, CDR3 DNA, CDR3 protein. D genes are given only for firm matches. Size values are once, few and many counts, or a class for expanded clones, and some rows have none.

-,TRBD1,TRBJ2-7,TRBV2,TGTGCCAGCACCCAAGGGACAGGGGAACTGAGGGAGCAGTACTTC,CASTQGTGELREQYF
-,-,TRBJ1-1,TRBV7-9,TGTGCCAGCAGCTCGTTGACAGGACGCACTTTGGGCACTGAAGCTTTCTTT,CASSSLTGRTLGTEAFF
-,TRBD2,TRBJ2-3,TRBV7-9,TGTGCCAGCACCCCGACTAGCGGCACAGATACGCAGTATTTT,CASTPTSGTDTQYF
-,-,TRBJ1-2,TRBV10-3,TGTGCCATCAGTGTTTGGCAGGGCGGTGGCTACACCTTC,CAISVWQGGGYTF
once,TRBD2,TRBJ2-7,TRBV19,TGTGCCAGTAGTATAGCGGCGGGAGCGTCCTACGAGCAGTACTTC,CASSIAAGASYEQYF
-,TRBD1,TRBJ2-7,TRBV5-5,TGTGCCAGCAGCCTTTCGGACAGGTTATACGAGCAGTACTTC,CASSLSDRLYEQYF
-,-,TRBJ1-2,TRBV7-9,TGTGCCAGCAGCTGGGGAGGGAACTACCATGGCTACACCTTC,CASSWGGNYHGYTF
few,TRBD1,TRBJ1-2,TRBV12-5,TGTGCTAGTGGTTCCCGGACAGGGGGCGATGGCTACACCTTC,CASGSRTGGDGYTF
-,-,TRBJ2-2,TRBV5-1,TGCGCCAGCAGCTTGGAAAGCTTCAACACCGGGGAGCTGTTTTTT,CASSLESFNTGELFF
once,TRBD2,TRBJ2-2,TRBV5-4,TGTGCCAGCAGCTCTTCCCTCGGGACTAGCGACAACACCGGGGAGCTGTTTTTT,CASSSSLGTSDNTGELFF
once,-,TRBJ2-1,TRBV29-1,TGCAGCGTCGCGACTAACCACAATGAGCAGTTCTTC,CSVATNHNEQFF
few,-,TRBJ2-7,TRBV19,TGTGCCAGTAGTAGTTGGAACGAGCAGTACTTC,CASSSWNEQYF
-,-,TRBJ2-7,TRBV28,TGTGCCAGCAGTAAACAGGGAAGCGCCTACGAGCAGTACTTC,CASSKQGSAYEQYF
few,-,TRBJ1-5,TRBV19,TGTGCCAGTAGTATAGGGTCCCTTAGCAATCAGCCCCAGCATTTT,CASSIGSLSNQPQHF
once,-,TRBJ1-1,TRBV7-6,TGTGCCAGCAGCTTACGGGGTAACACTGAAGCTTTCTTT,CASSLRGNTEAFF